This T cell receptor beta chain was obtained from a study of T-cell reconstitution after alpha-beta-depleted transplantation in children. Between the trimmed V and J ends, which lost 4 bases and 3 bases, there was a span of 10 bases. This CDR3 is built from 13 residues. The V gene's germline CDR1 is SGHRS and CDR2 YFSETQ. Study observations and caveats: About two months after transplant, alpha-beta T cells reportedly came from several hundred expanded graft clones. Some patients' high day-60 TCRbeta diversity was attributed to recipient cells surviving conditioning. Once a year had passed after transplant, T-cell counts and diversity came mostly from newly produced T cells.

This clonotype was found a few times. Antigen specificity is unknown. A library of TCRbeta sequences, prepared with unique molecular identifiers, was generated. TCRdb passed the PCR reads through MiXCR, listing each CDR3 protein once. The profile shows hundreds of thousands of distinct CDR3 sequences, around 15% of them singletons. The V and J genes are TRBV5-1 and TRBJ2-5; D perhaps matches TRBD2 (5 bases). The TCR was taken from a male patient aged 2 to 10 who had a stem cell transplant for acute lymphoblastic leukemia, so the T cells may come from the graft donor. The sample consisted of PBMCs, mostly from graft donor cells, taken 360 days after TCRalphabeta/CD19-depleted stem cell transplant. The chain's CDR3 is CASSGGLEETQYF. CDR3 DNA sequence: TGCGCCAGCAGCGGAGGCCTCGAAGAGACCCAGTACTTC.